Following are 21 T cell receptor beta chains from one sample sequenced in a study of blood T cell repertoires in COVID-19. The data were produced by immunoSEQ multiplex PCR, yet TCRdb's version contains in-frame clones alone and is incomplete. The sample lists roughly 150,000 clones, 75% to 90% occurring once. Specimen: peripheral blood. The receptors originated from a woman aged 80 or over with acute or convalescent COVID-19.

V gene TRBV2 combines with J gene TRBJ1-4; the D is unclear. CDR3 length equals 15 residues. Germline loops: CDR1 SNHLY, CDR2 FYNNEI. Deletions cut 2 bases from V and 5 bases from J, with 12 bases between. CDR3 region: CASSEWAGGNEKLFF. In DNA form, the CDR3 reads TGTGCCAGCAGTGAATGGGCCGGAGGGAATGAAAAACTGTTTTTT.

This chain connects TRBV11-2 to TRBJ1-2, with D possibly being TRBD1 (6 bases). V lost 5 bases to trimming and J lost 6 bases, with 19 bases between them. The germline CDR1 and CDR2 sequences are SGHAT and FQNNGV. This CDR3 region has 15 residues. The CDR3: CASSERPDRLHGYTF. In DNA form, the CDR3 reads TGTGCCAGCAGCGAACGCCCCGACAGGCTACATGGCTACACCTTC.

The chain has TRBV5-1 and TRBJ2-2, with 7 positions matching TRBD1. The CDR3 sequence is 16 residues long. J lost 2 bases, V lost 0 bases, and 4 bases had no gene match. Germline assignment: CDR1 SGHRS and CDR2 YFSETQ. For the CDR3, the DNA is TGCGCCAGCAGCTTGGAGGCAGGGGGAAACACCGGGGAGCTGTTTTTT. Translating it yields CASSLEAGGNTGELFF.

The CDR3 coding sequence is TGTGCCAGCAGCCAGAGGCAGGGGGCGCTTGGGGAGACCCAGTACTTC. This codes for CASSQRQGALGETQYF. The gene calls are TRBV7-9 and TRBJ2-5, with TRBD1 matching over 8 bases. Germline V gene sequence: CDR1 SEHNR, CDR2 FQNEAQ (reference sequence). The CDR3 spans 16 residues. V gave up 5 bases and J gave up 5 bases; unmatched junction bases: 13. Variable domain in full (rest from reference TRBV7-9 and TRBJ2-5): DTGVSQNPRHKITKRGQNVTFRCDPISEHNRLYWYRQTLGQGPEFLTYFQNEAQLEKSRLLSDRFSAERPKGSFSTLEIQRTEQGDSAMYLCASSQRQGALGETQYFGPGTRLLVL.

This clone has just one count. This sequence joins TRBV10-1 and TRBJ1-1; TRBD1 agrees at 10 bases. V lost 3 bases, J lost 6 bases, and 1 base stayed unmatched. Germline lookup yields CDR1 WNHNN and CDR2 SYGVQD (reference sequence). This CDR3 contains 13 residues. The CDR3 nucleotides are TGCGCCAGCAGTGATGGACAGGGGGCTGAAGCTTTCTTT. It specifies CASSDGQGAEAFF.

The rearrangement uses TRBV5-1 and TRBJ2-1; no clear D. The V gene's germline CDR1 is SGHRS and CDR2 YFSETQ. The CDR3 runs 11 residues. Trimming removed 1 base from V and 8 bases from J, with 4 bases in between. CDR3 loop: CASSLSHEQFF. CDR3 DNA sequence: TGCGCCAGCAGCTTGAGCCATGAGCAGTTCTTC.

CDR3 sequence (DNA): TGTGCCAGCAGCTTGACCAGGGTTGTGGGCTACACCTTC. It is translated as CASSLTRVVGYTF. The chain links TRBV5-4 to TRBJ1-2; possible D gene TRBD1, 5 bases. The CDR3 runs 13 residues. CDR1 is SGHNT, CDR2 YYREEE, per germline (reference sequence). V was cut by 1 base and J by 8 bases, with 12 bases left in between.

This chain's CDR3 is CASSQDPGGSDTQYF. DNA for the CDR3: TGCGCCAGCAGCCAAGACCCAGGGGGGTCAGATACGCAGTATTTT. The genes are TRBV4-1 and TRBJ2-3; the D gene is possibly TRBD1 (7 bases). The CDR3 extends over 15 amino acids. V was cut by 0 bases and J by 4 bases, with 11 bases left in between. Germline CDR1 and CDR2: MGHRA and YSYEKL.

The genes are TRBV5-1 and TRBJ1-3; weak D call: TRBD1 (6 bases). This CDR3 spans 15 amino acids. Trimming shortened V by 0 bases and J by 3 bases, and 10 bases separated the two germline ends. Germline V lookup: CDR1 SGHRS, CDR2 YFSETQ. CDR3 DNA sequence: TGCGCCAGCAGCTTGGAAGGGGGACATGGAAACACCATATATTTT. The encoded protein is CASSLEGGHGNTIYF.

CDR3 amino acids: CSARTAGLEAFF. CDR3 bases: TGCAGCGCCCGGACGGCAGGGCTTGAAGCTTTCTTT. The V gene is TRBV29-1, the J gene TRBJ1-1; D may be TRBD1 (5 bases). There are 12 residues in the CDR3. Germline V lookup: CDR1 SQVTM, CDR2 ANQGSEA. V was cut by 7 bases and J by 7 bases, with 16 bases left in between.

A few counts support this clone. This chain links TRBV11-2 with TRBJ1-2, with TRBD1 matching over 11 bases. Unmatched junction bases numbered 7, after V lost 5 bases and J lost 8 bases. Germline V gene data show CDR1 as SGHAT and CDR2 as FQNNGV. The CDR3 length is 14 residues. The CDR3 loop is CASSADRGRGGYTF. CDR3 in DNA: TGTGCCAGCAGCGCGGACAGGGGGCGCGGGGGCTACACCTTC.

V and J are TRBV5-1 and TRBJ1-6; perhaps TRBD1 as D (6 bases). Trimming took 0 bases from V and 0 from J, leaving 10 bases between them. This CDR3 is built from 17 residues. CDR1 is SGHRS and CDR2 is YFSETQ in the germline V gene. CDR3 nucleotides: TGCGCCAGCAGCTTGGATCAGGGGAGCTCCTATAATTCACCCCTCCACTTT. As protein: CASSLDQGSSYNSPLHF.

The chain joins TRBV6-5 to TRBJ1-2, with D maybe TRBD1 (6 bases). Germline lookup yields CDR1 MNHEY and CDR2 SVGAGI. The CDR3 spans 14 residues. Trimming cost V 2 bases and J 6 bases, with 13 bases left between them. The CDR3 DNA is TGTGCCAGCAGTTACAAACAGGGATTTGATGGCTACACCTTC. It specifies CASSYKQGFDGYTF.

The J gene is TRBJ2-3, the V gene TRBV29-1, with a possible D match to TRBD1 (5 bases). The V gene lost 5 bases and the J gene lost 6 bases, with 12 bases spanning the gap. This CDR3 has 12 amino acids. The germline gives CDR1 SQVTM, CDR2 ANQGSEA. This chain's CDR3 is CSVLGVGDTQYF. The CDR3 DNA reads TGCAGCGTTTTAGGGGTAGGCGATACGCAGTATTTT.

With regard to this clone: Other DNA sequences in the same sample also yield this CDR3. The chain uses TRBV6-6 and TRBJ1-5; 9 bases line up with TRBD1. The V gene's germline CDR1 is MNHNY and CDR2 SVGAGI (reference sequence). CDR3 length: 17 amino acids. V lost 5 bases, J lost 1 base, and 9 bases stayed unmatched. The CDR3 nucleotides are TGTGCCAGCAGTCTCTGGACAGGGGAGGGGAGCAATCAGCCCCAGCATTTT. Amino acids: CASSLWTGEGSNQPQHF.

The genes are TRBV3-1 (or the pseudogene TRBV3-2) and TRBJ1-2, with 7 positions matching TRBD1. The trim removed 4 bases at V and 0 bases at J, leaving 14 bases unmatched. Per the germline V gene, CDR1 is LGHDT and CDR2 is YNNKEL (reference sequence). The CDR3 is 18 amino acids. The CDR3 region has the DNA TGTGCCAGCAGCCCCGGAAGGGACAGACCTATCCCTAACTATGGCTACACCTTC. Translation gives CASSPGRDRPIPNYGYTF.

This clone has just a few counts. The rearrangement joins TRBV5-1 to TRBJ2-3; D is undetermined. V was shortened by 4 bases and J by 4 bases, with 13 bases between the two germline ends. Germline-derived CDR1 and CDR2 are SGHRS and YFSETQ. The CDR3 runs 14 residues. The CDR3 here is CASSLDPPADTQYF. DNA for the CDR3: TGCGCCAGCAGCCTGGACCCTCCGGCAGATACGCAGTATTTT.

The chain recombines TRBV19 with TRBJ2-2; 7 positions agree with TRBD1. V was pared by 3 bases and J by 6 bases, with 13 bases of the junction left unmatched. The CDR3 is 17 amino acids. CDR1 LNHDA and CDR2 SQIVND come from the germline V gene (reference sequence). This CDR3 reads CASSMGMFGQGAGELFF. As DNA, the CDR3 is TGTGCCAGTAGTATGGGAATGTTCGGGCAGGGGGCCGGGGAGCTGTTTTTT. Together with reference TRBV19 and TRBJ2-2, the CDR3 gives the full variable domain: DGGITQSPKYLFRKEGQNVTLSCEQNLNHDAMYWYRQDPGQGLRLIYYSQIVNDFQKGDIAEGYSVSREKKESFPLTVTSAQKNPTAFYLCASSMGMFGQGAGELFFGEGSRLTVL.

This clone has only one observation. The J gene is TRBJ1-6, the V gene TRBV5-1; D might be TRBD1 (6 bases). V gave up 5 bases and J gave up 8 bases, with 14 bases separating them. Germline CDR1 and CDR2: SGHRS and YFSETQ. This CDR3 comprises 14 residues. The CDR3 coding sequence is TGCGCCAGCAGTTTAGGACAGACATATTCACCCCTCCACTTT. Amino acids: CASSLGQTYSPLHF.

The chain recombines TRBV6-5 with TRBJ1-1; D is perhaps TRBD1 (6 bases). Germline V lookup: CDR1 MNHEY, CDR2 SVGAGI. V shed 6 bases and J shed 5 bases, with 13 bases lying between them. CDR3 length equals 13 residues. CDR3 sequence (DNA): TGTGCCAGCAGCTCCGGCAGGGGAACTGAAGCTTTCTTT. Translation gives CASSSGRGTEAFF.

This chain connects TRBV30 to TRBJ1-2; 9 bases fit TRBD1. Germline CDR1 reads GTSNPN; CDR2 reads SVGIG (reference sequence). V shed 4 bases and J 4 bases; nucleotides not matched to a gene: 16. This CDR3 spans 17 amino acids. CDR3 coding DNA: TGTGCCTGGACAAGGTGGGGACAGGGCCATGCAAGCTATGGCTACACCTTC. Translation gives CAWTRWGQGHASYGYTF.